A selection of T cell receptor beta chains follows, all from one sample in a study of CXCR3-negative and CXCR3-positive naive CD8 T cells. No DNA is given; TCRdb re-called the 5' RACE reads and lists each CDR3 protein once. This sample's clone table lists around 140,000 distinct CDR3 sequences. Sequenced sample: naive CXCR3- CD8+ T cells from blood. The receptors stem from a human donor in good health. Some clones in this sample may be carry-over from other donors' samples. Each CDR3 is given with its conserved first and last residue.

V gene	J gene	CDR3 protein
TRBV25-1	TRBJ2-1	CASSEYGGAGDNEQFF
TRBV7-9	TRBJ1-2	CASSFGTGNYGYTF
TRBV12-3/TRBV12-4	TRBJ2-3	CASSPWGSTDTQYF
TRBV7-3	TRBJ2-1	CASSLGPPPNEQFF
TRBV29-1	TRBJ1-1	CSVGIGSTEAFF
TRBV25-1	TRBJ2-7	CASRLAGGGEQYF
TRBV28	TRBJ2-3	CASSYPKGRVTDTQYF
TRBV15	TRBJ2-3	CATSEISGGALTDTQYF
TRBV4-2	TRBJ2-1	CASSQVAGGLENNEQFF
TRBV7-9	TRBJ1-2	CASSPRTGYGYTF
TRBV4-2	TRBJ2-3	CASSPDLRSVSGLGTDTQYF
TRBV7-9	TRBJ1-2	CASSFQLQGALGYTF
TRBV13	TRBJ2-7	CASSLEGQGGPYEQYF
TRBV7-9	TRBJ2-2	CASSLVATLLNTGELFF
TRBV3-1	TRBJ1-1	CASSQEDSRIEAFF
TRBV3-1	TRBJ2-1	CASSQGEDAYNEQFF
TRBV6-1	TRBJ1-6	CASSSPGTGRTPLHF
TRBV3-1	TRBJ2-3	CASSQGGPHTDTQYF
TRBV28	TRBJ2-3	CASSLTGDPTDTQYF
TRBV6-5	TRBJ1-5	CASSPAGQGAVPQHF